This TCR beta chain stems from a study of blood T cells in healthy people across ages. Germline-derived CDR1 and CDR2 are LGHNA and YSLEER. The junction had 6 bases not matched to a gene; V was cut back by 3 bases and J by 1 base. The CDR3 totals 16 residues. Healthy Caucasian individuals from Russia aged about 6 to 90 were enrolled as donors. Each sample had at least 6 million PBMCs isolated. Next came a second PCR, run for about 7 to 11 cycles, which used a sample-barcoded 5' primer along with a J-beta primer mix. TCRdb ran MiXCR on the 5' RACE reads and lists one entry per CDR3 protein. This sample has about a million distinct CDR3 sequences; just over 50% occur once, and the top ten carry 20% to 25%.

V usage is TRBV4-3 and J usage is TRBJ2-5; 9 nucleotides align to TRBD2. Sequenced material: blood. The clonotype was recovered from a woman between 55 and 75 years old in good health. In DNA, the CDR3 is TGCGCCAGCAGCCAGTCTTCAGCGGGAGGCCAAGAGACCCAGTACTTC. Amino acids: CASSQSSAGGQETQYF.